This is a list of T cell receptor beta chains from one sample in a study of beta chain features in type 1 diabetes. Sequencing was performed with immunoSEQ multiplex PCR; in TCRdb, only in-frame clones are kept and a portion is missing. The sample yields around 320,000 clones, approximately 15% seen once. The sample was central memory CD4+ T cells from blood. These receptors came from a man between 25 and 39 years old in good health. CDR3s include the opening cysteine and the closing phenylalanine or tryptophan. D genes are given only for firm matches. For some rows the clone size is stated as once, few or many, or as a class when expanded; others skip it.

clone_size	d_call	v_call	cdr3_length	j_call	cdr3_aa	cdr3_nt
NA	NA	TRBV6-5	12	TRBJ2-5	CASRGKAETQYF	TGTGCCAGCAGAGGAAAGGCGGAGACCCAGTACTTC
few	NA	TRBV9	16	TRBJ1-1	CASSVAAGTQNTEAFF	TGTGCCAGCAGCGTAGCGGCTGGGACACAGAACACTGAAGCTTTCTTT
NA	NA	TRBV5-1	11	TRBJ2-5	CASSSGETQYF	TGCGCCAGCAGCTCAGGGGAGACCCAGTACTTC
NA	TRBD2	TRBV30	14	TRBJ2-1	CAWSALGLAGARFF	TGTGCCTGGAGTGCCCTCGGACTAGCGGGAGCGAGGTTCTTC
many	NA	TRBV21-1	15	TRBJ1-5	CASSKAGVGDQPQHF	TGTGCCAGCAGCAAAGCTGGGGTCGGTGATCAGCCCCAGCATTTT
many	NA	TRBV2	15	TRBJ2-2	CAMSLGDWYTGELFF	TGTGCCATGTCCCTCGGGGACTGGTACACCGGGGAGCTGTTTTTT
few	NA	TRBV15	13	TRBJ1-2	CATSKDRNYGYTF	TGTGCCACCAGCAAAGACAGGAACTATGGCTACACCTTC
few	NA	TRBV7-3	13	TRBJ2-2	CASSLSGTGELFF	TGTGCCAGCAGCTTATCTGGCACCGGGGAGCTGTTTTTT
NA	NA	TRBV18	16	TRBJ1-6	CASSPNPGQGGSPLHF	TGTGCCAGCTCACCGAACCCGGGGCAGGGTGGTTCACCCCTCCACTTT
few	NA	TRBV4-3	13	TRBJ2-3	CASSQDGRDAQYF	TGCGCCAGCAGCCAAGATGGTCGGGATGCGCAGTATTTT
NA	NA	TRBV14	14	TRBJ1-6	CASSLKISNSPLHF	TGTGCCAGCAGCCTGAAGATCTCAAATTCACCCCTCCACTTT
NA	NA	TRBV10-3	14	TRBJ1-2	CASLSQGGFYGYTF	TGTGCCAGCTTGTCTCAGGGAGGGTTCTATGGCTACACCTTC
NA	NA	TRBV30	13	TRBJ2-6	CAWRTAGANVLTF	TGTGCCTGGAGGACAGCTGGGGCCAACGTCCTGACTTTC
few	TRBD2	TRBV5-4	14	TRBJ2-5	CASSLVGRVETQYF	TGTGCCAGCAGCTTGGTCGGGAGGGTGGAGACCCAGTACTTC
many	TRBD1	TRBV5-4	15	TRBJ1-6	CASSTGGQGMYPLHF	TGTGCCAGCAGCACTGGGGGACAGGGGATGTATCCCCTCCACTTT
few	TRBD1	TRBV5-1	14	TRBJ1-5	CASSPGQGNQPQHF	TGCGCCAGCAGCCCCGGACAGGGCAATCAGCCCCAGCATTTT
NA	NA	TRBV12-5	14	TRBJ1-2	CASGLAQGTSGYTF	TGTGCTAGTGGTTTGGCCCAGGGAACTTCTGGCTACACCTTC
few	NA	TRBV5-4	15	TRBJ2-2	CASSQEGRATGELFF	TGCGCCAGCAGCCAAGAGGGCAGGGCCACCGGGGAGCTGTTTTTT
NA	TRBD2	TRBV9	15	TRBJ2-3	CASSVVSGGADTQYF	TGTGCCAGCAGCGTAGTTAGCGGGGGGGCAGATACGCAGTATTTT
many	NA	TRBV7-8	14	TRBJ2-1	CASSPYRVGNEQFF	TGTGCCAGCAGCCCCTATAGGGTCGGGAATGAGCAGTTCTTC
few	NA	TRBV30	12	TRBJ2-1	CAWRGLVVEQFF	TGTGCCTGGAGGGGGCTAGTGGTTGAGCAGTTCTTC
NA	NA	TRBV9	15	TRBJ2-5	CASSQVWAQGETQYF	TGTGCCAGCAGCCAAGTTTGGGCCCAGGGAGAGACCCAGTACTTC
NA	NA	TRBV5-6	15	TRBJ1-5	CASSLLGFSNQPQHF	TGTGCCAGCAGCTTATTGGGGTTTAGCAATCAGCCCCAGCATTTT
NA	NA	TRBV7-2	15	TRBJ2-1	CASSPLGASYNEQFF	TGTGCCAGCAGCCCCCTCGGGGCCTCCTACAATGAGCAGTTCTTC
many	NA	TRBV5-6	14	TRBJ1-5	CASSSGLSNQPQHF	TGTGCCAGCAGCTCTGGGTTGAGCAATCAGCCCCAGCATTTT
NA	TRBD2	TRBV4-2	15	TRBJ2-1	CASISGLASYNEQFF	TGTGCCAGCATCTCGGGACTAGCGTCTTACAATGAGCAGTTCTTC
few	TRBD1	TRBV7-9	14	TRBJ2-2	CASSLGQRTGELFF	TGTGCCAGCAGCTTGGGACAGCGGACCGGGGAGCTGTTTTTT
NA	TRBD1	TRBV5-1	14	TRBJ1-2	CASRPTGESEGYTF	TGCGCCAGCAGACCGACAGGGGAAAGTGAAGGCTACACCTTC
NA	TRBD1	TRBV5-4	16	TRBJ1-6	CASSLESVRGYSPLHF	TGTGCCAGCAGCTTGGAGTCTGTCAGGGGGTATTCACCCCTCCACTTT
many	TRBD1	TRBV27	15	TRBJ1-5	CASRPRQGGNQPQHF	TGTGCCAGCAGACCCCGACAGGGGGGAAATCAGCCCCAGCATTTT
few	TRBD2	TRBV7-2	16	TRBJ2-1	CASSLEASGPYNEQFF	TGTGCCAGCAGCTTAGAGGCTAGCGGCCCCTACAATGAGCAGTTCTTC
few	TRBD1	TRBV6-5	15	TRBJ1-2	CASSLGQAANYGYTF	TGTGCCAGCAGTTTGGGACAGGCCGCTAACTATGGCTACACCTTC
NA	NA	TRBV6-6	12	TRBJ2-4	CASRRNINIQYF	TGTGCCAGCAGAAGGAACATAAACATTCAGTACTTC
NA	NA	TRBV7-2	16	TRBJ2-7	CASSPPLRTATYEQYF	TGTGCCAGCAGCCCCCCCCTTAGGACGGCAACCTACGAGCAGTACTTC
NA	NA	TRBV7-2	16	TRBJ1-4	CASTKNGGAGREKLFF	TGTGCCAGCACCAAAAACGGGGGAGCGGGAAGGGAAAAACTGTTTTTT
many	TRBD1	TRBV2	15	TRBJ1-3	CASRPRDRFGNTIYF	TGTGCCAGCAGGCCCAGGGACAGGTTTGGAAACACCATATATTTT
many	TRBD2	TRBV5-6	15	TRBJ2-1	CASSSAGAPGNEQFF	TGTGCCAGCAGCTCCGCGGGAGCCCCGGGCAATGAGCAGTTCTTC
few	NA	TRBV7-6	13	TRBJ2-1	CASSLDRVGEQFF	TGTGCCAGCAGCTTAGACAGGGTCGGGGAGCAGTTCTTC
few	TRBD2	TRBV19	15	TRBJ2-5	CASRRGEGYQETQYF	TGTGCCAGTCGCCGGGGGGAGGGCTACCAAGAGACCCAGTACTTC
few	TRBD1	TRBV5-1	17	TRBJ1-1	CASSLGTGGLGNTEAFF	TGCGCCAGCAGCTTGGGGACAGGGGGCTTGGGGAACACTGAAGCTTTCTTT
NA	TRBD2	TRBV27	16	TRBJ2-3	CASSTSILAGVDTQYF	TGTGCCAGCTCCACCTCGATCCTAGCGGGAGTGGATACGCAGTATTTT
NA	TRBD1	TRBV15	15	TRBJ2-2	CATSVSGGRAGELFF	TGTGCCACCAGCGTATCAGGGGGAAGGGCCGGGGAGCTGTTTTTT
few	NA	TRBV5-4	16	TRBJ2-2	CASSLPRLVGTGELFF	TGTGCCAGCAGCTTGCCTCGACTAGTCGGCACCGGGGAGCTGTTTTTT
few	NA	TRBV18	13	TRBJ2-5	CASSLDFQETQYF	TGTGCCAGCTCGCTGGACTTCCAAGAGACCCAGTACTTC
NA	NA	TRBV5-6	17	TRBJ2-4	CASSLADSLVAKNIQYF	TGTGCCAGCAGCTTGGCGGACAGTCTGGTAGCCAAAAACATTCAGTACTTC
few	TRBD2	TRBV5-1	16	TRBJ2-1	CASSLYSGGALNEQFF	TGCGCCAGCAGCTTATATAGCGGGGGGGCTCTAAATGAGCAGTTCTTC
few	NA	TRBV11-2	18	TRBJ2-3	CASSLVRSRGRSADTQYF	TGTGCCAGCAGCTTAGTTAGGTCGAGGGGTCGGTCGGCAGATACGCAGTATTTT
few	TRBD2	TRBV13	16	TRBJ2-2	CASSHSSGRDTGELFF	TGTGCCAGCAGCCATTCTAGCGGGAGGGACACCGGGGAGCTGTTTTTT
NA	TRBD2	TRBV5-6	16	TRBJ2-3	CASSLTSGINTDTQYF	TGTGCCAGCAGCTTGACTAGCGGGATAAACACAGATACGCAGTATTTT
NA	NA	TRBV2	14	TRBJ2-1	CASSEALQGTQEFF	TGTGCCAGCAGTGAAGCGCTTCAAGGGACTCAGGAGTTCTTC